Listed below are T cell receptor beta chains from one sample, sequenced in a study of cytomegalovirus exposure and HLA in healthy donors. The protocol was immunoSEQ multiplex PCR, while the TCRdb copy is restricted to in-frame clones and leaves out a portion. The data show fewer than 250,000 clones, with roughly 80% seen just once and 2% to 2.5% held by the top ten. Material: PBMCs. Receptors were obtained from a young woman in good health and CMV-seropositive. CDR3s include the opening cysteine and the closing phenylalanine or tryptophan. A D gene is named only where the DNA matches it firmly. Clone size is not always given. Where it is, it says once, few, many or a class for expanded clones.

d_gene: -
len: 14
v_gene: TRBV28
j_gene: TRBJ1-5
abundance: -
CDR3aa: CASRLGQGLQPQHF
CDR3nt: TGTGCCAGCAGGCTAGGACAAGGGCTCCAGCCCCAGCATTTT

d_gene: -
len: 14
v_gene: TRBV5-6
j_gene: TRBJ1-6
abundance: -
CDR3aa: CASSLAGLGSPLHF
CDR3nt: TGTGCCAGCAGCTTGGCAGGGCTGGGTTCACCCCTCCACTTT

d_gene: -
len: 16
v_gene: TRBV7-6
j_gene: TRBJ2-1
abundance: few
CDR3aa: CASMLMPDRKHNEQFF
CDR3nt: TGTGCCAGCATGCTTATGCCCGACAGAAAGCACAATGAGCAGTTCTTC

d_gene: TRBD2
len: 16
v_gene: TRBV7-2
j_gene: TRBJ2-3
abundance: few
CDR3aa: CASSLSGLAAGDTQYF
CDR3nt: TGTGCCAGCAGCTTAAGTGGACTAGCGGCCGGGGATACGCAGTATTTT

d_gene: TRBD2
len: 15
v_gene: TRBV6-6
j_gene: TRBJ2-7
abundance: -
CDR3aa: CASSRGLAGVSEQYF
CDR3nt: TGTGCCAGTTCGAGGGGACTAGCGGGAGTCAGCGAGCAGTACTTC

d_gene: TRBD2
len: 16
v_gene: TRBV4-1
j_gene: TRBJ2-1
abundance: -
CDR3aa: CASSGLAGAMRNEQFF
CDR3nt: TGCGCCAGCAGCGGGTTAGCGGGGGCCATGAGGAATGAGCAGTTCTTC

d_gene: TRBD2
len: 16
v_gene: TRBV4-3
j_gene: TRBJ2-2
abundance: -
CDR3aa: CASSLAGTKTAGELFF
CDR3nt: TGCGCCAGCAGCCTAGCAGGGACTAAAACAGCCGGGGAGCTGTTTTTT

d_gene: -
len: 15
v_gene: TRBV6-1
j_gene: TRBJ1-2
abundance: -
CDR3aa: CASREAEQVSYGYTF
CDR3nt: TGTGCCAGCAGAGAAGCCGAACAGGTTAGCTATGGCTACACCTTC

d_gene: TRBD1
len: 14
v_gene: TRBV30
j_gene: TRBJ1-2
abundance: -
CDR3aa: CAWSNRGGLFGYTF
CDR3nt: TGTGCCTGGTCAAACAGGGGAGGATTGTTTGGCTACACCTTC

d_gene: -
len: 15
v_gene: TRBV4-3
j_gene: TRBJ2-7
abundance: -
CDR3aa: CASSHDGTGAGEQYF
CDR3nt: TGCGCCAGCAGCCACGATGGGACGGGCGCGGGAGAGCAGTACTTC

d_gene: -
len: 12
v_gene: TRBV18
j_gene: TRBJ2-1
abundance: -
CDR3aa: CASSLVNQGQFF
CDR3nt: TGTGCCAGCTCACTCGTCAATCAGGGGCAGTTCTTC

d_gene: TRBD2
len: 17
v_gene: TRBV30
j_gene: TRBJ2-3
abundance: -
CDR3aa: CAWSAYGLASSTDTQYF
CDR3nt: TGTGCCTGGAGTGCCTATGGACTAGCGTCTAGCACAGATACGCAGTATTTT

d_gene: -
len: 12
v_gene: TRBV30
j_gene: TRBJ1-1
abundance: few
CDR3aa: CAWSVGQFQAFF
CDR3nt: TGTGCCTGGAGTGTCGGACAGTTCCAAGCTTTCTTT